A single sample is the source of the 18 T cell receptor beta chains below, sequenced in a study of molecular identifiers for immune sequencing clone quantification. TCRdb re-called the PCR reads with MiXCR, one entry per CDR3 protein. The sample includes 250,000 to 350,000 distinct CDR3 sequences, over 20% of them seen just once. The sample consisted of naive CD8+ T cells from blood, with Jurkat cell RNA spiked in. The subset was: FACS-sorted CD8+CD4-CCR7+CD45RA+ naive T cells. These receptor sequences come from a human donor in good health. Some libraries in this study had Jurkat cell RNA spiked in.

This clonotype was picked up a small number of times. The rearrangement joins TRBV4-3 to TRBJ1-2, with D hard to call. This CDR3 contains 15 residues. Germline V gene sequence: CDR1 LGHNA, CDR2 YSLEER. The V end was cut by 0 bases, the J end by 4 bases, with 12 bases between. The CDR3 region has the DNA TGCGCCAGCAGCCAAGATCGGCACCCACTCTATGGCTACACCTTC. This encodes CASSQDRHPLYGYTF.

The chain links TRBV27 to TRBJ1-2; 9 nucleotides agree with TRBD1. This CDR3 contains 21 residues. Germline V gene sequence: CDR1 MNHEY, CDR2 SMNVEV (reference sequence). V shed 3 bases and J 0 bases; nucleotides not matched to a gene: 20. The CDR3 spells CASSFSAGDRASHDTNYGYTF. Written as DNA, the CDR3 is TGTGCCAGCAGTTTTTCCGCCGGGGACAGGGCATCGCACGATACTAACTATGGCTACACCTTC.

This clonotype came up many times. The J gene is TRBJ2-3, the V gene TRBV24-1; weak D call: TRBD1 (6 bases). The CDR3 runs to 16 residues. V was cut by 4 bases and J by 5 bases, with 18 bases left in between. The germline CDR1 and CDR2 sequences are KGHDR and SFDVKD. The CDR3 region is CATSEFRDTGRDTQYF. In DNA, the CDR3 is TGTGCCACCAGTGAGTTCCGGGACACCGGTCGAGATACGCAGTATTTT.

This clonotype was detected once. A much larger clone lies one base from this, so it may be a read error. The chain combines TRBV19 with TRBJ1-1; D remains ambiguous. This CDR3 comprises 13 residues. Looked up from germline, CDR1 is LNHDA and CDR2 is SQIVND (reference sequence). The chain's CDR3 is CASRGSPNAEAFF. CDR3 bases: TGTGCCAGTAGAGGCTCTCCGAACGCTGAAGCTTTCTTT.

This clonotype was counted ten times or more. The V call is TRBV6-5, the J call TRBJ2-1; 13 bases fit TRBD2. Germline CDR1 is MNHEY and CDR2 is SVGAGI. This CDR3 is built from 17 residues. Losses at the gene ends were 5 bases for V and 1 base for J; bases not matched to a gene: 5. The CDR3 coding sequence is TGTGCCAGCAGTCCGGGACTAGCGGGACCATCCTACAATGAGCAGTTCTTC. Residues: CASSPGLAGPSYNEQFF.

This clonotype was detected many times. The chain uses TRBV24-1 and TRBJ2-5; 7 nucleotides line up with TRBD2. This CDR3 region has 13 residues. CDR1 and CDR2 from the germline V gene are KGHDR and SFDVKD. The junction had 4 bases not matched to a gene; V was cut back by 2 bases and J by 8 bases. Here the CDR3 DNA reads TGTGCCACCAGTGATTCCCTGACTAGCACCCAGTACTTC. Amino acid sequence: CATSDSLTSTQYF.

This clonotype has a count of ten or more. CDR3 sequence (DNA): TGTGCCAGCAGCAGAGGGTACAGGAACTACGAGCAGTACTTC. Residues: CASSRGYRNYEQYF. V gene TRBV6-5 combines with J gene TRBJ2-7; D is tentatively TRBD1 or TRBD2 (5 bases each). Deletions cut 6 bases from V and 3 bases from J, with 15 bases between. CDR1 is MNHEY and CDR2 is SVGAGI in the germline V gene. CDR3 length: 14 residues.

This clonotype was counted many times. V gene TRBV28 combines with J gene TRBJ2-5; possible D gene TRBD2, 6 bases. The CDR3 sequence is 14 residues long. The V end was cut by 3 bases, the J end by 3 bases, with 11 bases between. Germline values: CDR1 MDHEN, CDR2 SYDVKM. The CDR3 loop is CASSFTPGEETQYF. The CDR3 bases are TGTGCCAGCAGTTTCACACCGGGGGAAGAGACCCAGTACTTC.

Of note for this clonotype: A read error may explain this, as a much larger clone is one base away. This chain uses TRBV4-2 with TRBJ2-7; 9 bases align to TRBD2. Germline lookup yields CDR1 LGHNA and CDR2 YNFKEQ. The CDR3 extends over 16 amino acids. The CDR3 sequence is CAGSQDLSLAGYEQYF. In DNA form, the CDR3 reads TGTGCCGGCAGCCAAGATTTATCACTAGCGGGTTACGAGCAGTACTTC.

Concerning this clonotype itself: This may arise from a read error, as a much more abundant clone is one base away. The genes are TRBV7-2 and TRBJ2-3, with 12 bases identical to TRBD2. This CDR3 contains 20 residues. V lost 5 bases, J lost 4 bases, and 19 bases stayed unmatched. In germline, CDR1 is SGHTA, CDR2 FQGNSA. Here the CDR3 reads CASSARTPGLAGLVADTQYF. CDR3 DNA: TGTGCCAGCAGCGCCCGGACCCCGGGACTAGCGGGTCTGGTGGCAGATACGCAGTATTTT.

Only a few counts were recorded for this clonotype. The chain recombines TRBV7-9 with TRBJ1-4; TRBD1 agrees at 8 bases. The trim removed 5 bases at V and 6 bases at J, leaving 8 bases unmatched. The CDR3 extends over 15 amino acids. Germline V gives CDR1 SEHNR, CDR2 FQNEAQ (reference sequence). Written as DNA, the CDR3 is TGTGCCAGCAGCGCACGGACAGGGTCTGATGAAAAACTGTTTTTT. Its translation is CASSARTGSDEKLFF.

This clonotype was counted many times. J is TRBJ2-5 and V is TRBV28; no reliable D call. The CDR3 has 15 residues. Germline CDR1 is MDHEN and CDR2 is SYDVKM. V dropped 6 bases and J dropped 0 bases, with 14 bases sitting between them. The CDR3 DNA reads as TGTGCCAGCAGACAAACACCGGGCCACCAAGAGACCCAGTACTTC. This codes for CASRQTPGHQETQYF.

This clonotype was recorded at least ten times. This rearrangement joins TRBV12-3 or TRBV12-4 to TRBJ2-4; possibly TRBD1 for D (5 bases). V was cut by 4 bases and J by 0 bases, with 7 bases left in between. CDR3 length: 14 amino acids. The CDR3 protein is CASSSGLAKNIQYF. The CDR3 nucleotides read TGTGCCAGCAGTTCAGGGCTAGCCAAAAACATTCAGTACTTC.

The chain has TRBV19 and TRBJ1-5; the match to TRBD1 covers 9 bases. V shed 4 bases, J shed 0 bases, and the junction held 7 bases outside the gene matches. Germline CDR1 and CDR2: LNHDA and SQIVND (reference sequence). CDR3 length: 17 amino acids. CDR3 loop: CASSRYTGGFSNQPQHF. Here the CDR3 DNA reads TGTGCCAGTAGTAGATACACAGGGGGCTTTAGCAATCAGCCCCAGCATTTT.

This clonotype came up many times. The CDR3 protein is CASSPWTGGNQPQHF. The CDR3 region has the DNA TGTGCCAGCAGTCCCTGGACAGGGGGCAATCAGCCCCAGCATTTT. The chain links TRBV6-5 to TRBJ1-5, with TRBD1 identical over 9 bases. Per the germline V gene, CDR1 is MNHEY and CDR2 is SVGAGI. The CDR3 totals 15 residues. Trimming cost V 5 bases and J 2 bases; bases outside gene matches: 4.

This chain links TRBV11-2 with TRBJ2-5; TRBD1 or TRBD2 may be the D gene (6 bases each). Germline V lookup: CDR1 SGHAT, CDR2 FQNNGV. This CDR3 region has 16 residues. Trimming left V 1 base short and J 5 bases short, with 17 bases between. This CDR3 is CASSLVFGGRRETQYF. CDR3 nucleotides: TGTGCCAGCAGCTTAGTGTTCGGGGGCAGGCGGGAGACCCAGTACTTC.

The table lists this clonotype with many counts. V usage is TRBV12-3 or TRBV12-4 and J usage is TRBJ1-5, with 7 bases matching TRBD1. The CDR3 sequence is 17 residues long. Germline trimming cut 5 bases from V and 0 bases from J; bases unmatched to any gene: 10. CDR3 protein: CASSQSRDRNSNQPQHF. The DNA of the CDR3 is TGTGCCAGCAGTCAAAGCCGGGACAGAAATAGCAATCAGCCCCAGCATTTT.

Many counts were recorded for this clonotype. This sequence joins TRBV6-1 and TRBJ2-1, with a weak D call TRBD1 (6 bases). This CDR3 region has 12 residues. Trimming took 3 bases from V and 14 from J, leaving 14 bases between them. From germline, CDR1 is MNHNS and CDR2 SASEGT. CDR3 bases: TGTGCCAGCAGTGAGTCAGGTTCAGGGGAGTTCTTC. It yields the protein CASSESGSGEFF.